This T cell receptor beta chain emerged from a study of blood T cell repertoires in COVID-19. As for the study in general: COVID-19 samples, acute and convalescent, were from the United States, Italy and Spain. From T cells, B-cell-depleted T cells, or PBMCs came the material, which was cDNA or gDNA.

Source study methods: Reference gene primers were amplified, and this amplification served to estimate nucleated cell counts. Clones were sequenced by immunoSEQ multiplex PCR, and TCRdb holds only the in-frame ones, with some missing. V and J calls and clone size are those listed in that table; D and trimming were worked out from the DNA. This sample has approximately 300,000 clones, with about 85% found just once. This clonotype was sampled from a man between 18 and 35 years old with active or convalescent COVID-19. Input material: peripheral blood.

CDR3 DNA sequence: TGCAGCGCAAACCGGGACATCTCCTACAATGAGCAGTTCTTC. Its translation: CSANRDISYNEQFF. J is TRBJ2-1 and V is TRBV29-1; possibly TRBD1 for D (6 bases). The CDR3 is 14 residues long. Trimming left V 7 bases short and J 0 bases short, with 13 bases between. Germline lookup yields CDR1 SQVTM and CDR2 ANQGSEA.